The present entry profiles one T cell receptor beta chain with its context. V was clipped by 6 bases and J by 3 bases, with 8 bases between them. Per germline, CDR1 SNHLY and CDR2 FYNNEI. There are 13 residues in the CDR3. These data come from a study of shared clonotypes between healthy human individuals. Only in-frame clones appear in the TCRdb table, and some are missing; sequencing was by immunoSEQ multiplex PCR. The sample comprises 1.4 million or so clones, approximately 98.5% of which are singletons, and about 0.35% rests with the top ten. The chain links TRBV2 to TRBJ2-2; D gene unclear. The receptor comes from a man aged 30 to 39 in good health. Sequencing was carried out using naive CD4+ T cells sorted from blood. As to subset: CD45RA+ positively selected. The CDR3 DNA sequence: TGTGCCAGCAGGCTTGACTACACCGGGGAGCTGTTTTTT. Its translation is CASRLDYTGELFF. Full variable domain (remainder filled in from reference TRBV2 and TRBJ2-2): EPEVTQTPSHQVTQMGQEVILRCVPISNHLYFYWYRQILGQKVEFLVSFYNNEISEKSEIFDDQFSVERPDGSNFTLKIRSTKLEDSAMYFCASRLDYTGELFFGEGSRLTVL.